These T cell receptor beta chains were read from a single sample in a study of T cell responses to AZD1222 COVID-19 vaccine. TCRdb's copy holds only in-frame clones and misses some; the assay was immunoSEQ multiplex PCR. This sample has approximately 67,000 clones; roughly 80% occur once, and the top ten carry roughly 6%. The specimen comprised peripheral blood, sampled 28 days after the second AZD1222 dose. All receptors come from an adult who received the AZD1222 COVID-19 vaccine. Each CDR3 is given with its conserved first and last residue. The order of the fields is D gene, J gene, V gene, clone size, CDR3 DNA, CDR3 protein. The D gene is left open where the match is weak. The size of a clone is reported for some rows only, either as once, few or many, or as a class for expanded clones.

D gene: TRBD1
J gene: TRBJ1-3
V gene: TRBV18
clone size: .
CDR3 DNA: TGTGCCAGCTCACCGTCCAGACAGGGTCTCTCTGGAAACACCATATATTTT
CDR3 protein: CASSPSRQGLSGNTIYF

D gene: .
J gene: TRBJ1-2
V gene: TRBV7-2
clone size: .
CDR3 DNA: TGTGCCAGCAGCGTACGGGGACGGTCGGAAGGCTACACCTTC
CDR3 protein: CASSVRGRSEGYTF

D gene: TRBD1
J gene: TRBJ1-1
V gene: TRBV18
clone size: .
CDR3 DNA: TGTGCCAGCTCATCACAGGGGTTGAACACTGAAGCTTTCTTT
CDR3 protein: CASSSQGLNTEAFF

D gene: TRBD1
J gene: TRBJ1-1
V gene: TRBV6-5
clone size: .
CDR3 DNA: TGTGCCAGCAGTTACTCAGGACAGGGGAACACTGAAGCTTTCTTT
CDR3 protein: CASSYSGQGNTEAFF

D gene: .
J gene: TRBJ1-1
V gene: TRBV2
clone size: .
CDR3 DNA: TGTGCCAGCACCGGGACCGCGCTGAACACTGAAGCTTTCTTT
CDR3 protein: CASTGTALNTEAFF

D gene: .
J gene: TRBJ1-2
V gene: TRBV6-5
clone size: few
CDR3 DNA: TGTGCCAGCGGGCAGGGTGGCTACACCTTC
CDR3 protein: CASGQGGYTF

D gene: .
J gene: TRBJ2-5
V gene: TRBV29-1
clone size: .
CDR3 DNA: TGCAGCGTCGCGGAGGAGACCCAGTACTTC
CDR3 protein: CSVAEETQYF

D gene: .
J gene: TRBJ1-6
V gene: TRBV15
clone size: once
CDR3 DNA: TGTGCCACCAGCAGAGATTGGACGGAGGGGTCACCCCTCCACTTT
CDR3 protein: CATSRDWTEGSPLHF

D gene: .
J gene: TRBJ2-7
V gene: TRBV27
clone size: .
CDR3 DNA: TGTGCCAGCAGTCGAGGGGACCTCCTAGGCGAGCAGTACTTC
CDR3 protein: CASSRGDLLGEQYF

D gene: TRBD2
J gene: TRBJ2-5
V gene: TRBV3-1/TRBV3-2
clone size: .
CDR3 DNA: TGTGCCAGCAGCCCTGACCGGGGGGGTAGAAAAGAGACCCAGTACTTC
CDR3 protein: CASSPDRGGRKETQYF

D gene: .
J gene: TRBJ2-6
V gene: TRBV11-3
clone size: once
CDR3 DNA: TGTGCCAGCAGCCGAACATCTGGGGCCAACGTCCTGACTTTC
CDR3 protein: CASSRTSGANVLTF

D gene: .
J gene: TRBJ2-3
V gene: TRBV5-6
clone size: .
CDR3 DNA: TGTGCCAGCAATTCGGGGTATAGCAATGGAGATACGCAGTATTTT
CDR3 protein: CASNSGYSNGDTQYF

D gene: .
J gene: TRBJ1-2
V gene: TRBV11-3
clone size: .
CDR3 DNA: TGTGCCAGCACCTACCAACGGGTACAGGGTCATTCTTCAAGCTATGGCTACACCTTC
CDR3 protein: CASTYQRVQGHSSSYGYTF

D gene: .
J gene: TRBJ1-5
V gene: TRBV2
clone size: .
CDR3 DNA: TGTGCCAGCACTAGAGAACCGGGAGCCCAGCATTTT
CDR3 protein: CASTREPGAQHF

D gene: .
J gene: TRBJ2-1
V gene: TRBV28
clone size: .
CDR3 DNA: TGTGCCAGCAGTTTATTTCGGGGGCTCCAGAATGAGCAGTTCTTC
CDR3 protein: CASSLFRGLQNEQFF

D gene: TRBD2
J gene: TRBJ2-3
V gene: TRBV6-6
clone size: .
CDR3 DNA: TGTGCCAGCAGTTACTCGCTCGCGGGGGATATAGATACGCAGTATTTT
CDR3 protein: CASSYSLAGDIDTQYF

D gene: .
J gene: TRBJ2-2
V gene: TRBV28
clone size: .
CDR3 DNA: TGTGCCAGCAGTTTATACTCTGGCAGGGGGGTTGCCGGGGAGCTGTTTTTT
CDR3 protein: CASSLYSGRGVAGELFF

D gene: .
J gene: TRBJ2-3
V gene: TRBV5-6
clone size: .
CDR3 DNA: TGTGCCAGCAGCCCTAGCACAGATACGCAGTATTTT
CDR3 protein: CASSPSTDTQYF

D gene: TRBD1
J gene: TRBJ1-1
V gene: TRBV2
clone size: .
CDR3 DNA: TGTGCCAGCAGTACACAGGGGAGCCACACTGAAGCTTTCTTT
CDR3 protein: CASSTQGSHTEAFF

D gene: TRBD1
J gene: TRBJ2-2
V gene: TRBV4-1
clone size: .
CDR3 DNA: TGCGCCAGCAGCCAAAGGAAGCTCAGGACAGGGCCGAACACCGGGGAGCTGTTTTTT
CDR3 protein: CASSQRKLRTGPNTGELFF

D gene: .
J gene: TRBJ1-2
V gene: TRBV19
clone size: .
CDR3 DNA: TGTGCCAGTAGTACCTGGCACCATACCGCGGATAACTATGGCTACACCTTC
CDR3 protein: CASSTWHHTADNYGYTF

D gene: TRBD2
J gene: TRBJ2-2
V gene: TRBV5-8
clone size: .
CDR3 DNA: TGTGCCAGCAGCTCAGCGACTAGCAGCTACGGCACCGGGGAGCTGTTTTTT
CDR3 protein: CASSSATSSYGTGELFF

D gene: .
J gene: TRBJ1-4
V gene: TRBV2
clone size: .
CDR3 DNA: TGTGCCAGCAGTGCAGGGAGAAGAAATGAAAAACTGTTTTTT
CDR3 protein: CASSAGRRNEKLFF

D gene: .
J gene: TRBJ2-5
V gene: TRBV29-1
clone size: few
CDR3 DNA: TGCAGCGTTCGACCCCAAGAGACCCAGTACTTC
CDR3 protein: CSVRPQETQYF

D gene: .
J gene: TRBJ1-1
V gene: TRBV4-3
clone size: .
CDR3 DNA: TGCGCCAGCAGCCAAAACGTCGGGGGGAGGACTGAAGCTTTCTTT
CDR3 protein: CASSQNVGGRTEAFF

D gene: .
J gene: TRBJ2-6
V gene: TRBV4-2
clone size: once
CDR3 DNA: TGTGCCAGCAGCCAAGTTTTGGGGGGGGCGGGGGCCAACGTCCTGACTTTC
CDR3 protein: CASSQVLGGAGANVLTF

D gene: TRBD1
J gene: TRBJ1-2
V gene: TRBV7-2
clone size: few
CDR3 DNA: TGTGCCAGCAGCCGGGGACAGGGGGGTGACTACACCTTC
CDR3 protein: CASSRGQGGDYTF

D gene: .
J gene: TRBJ1-2
V gene: TRBV6-6
clone size: once
CDR3 DNA: TGTGCCAGCACCAACTCCTATGGCTACACCTTC
CDR3 protein: CASTNSYGYTF

D gene: .
J gene: TRBJ1-6
V gene: TRBV5-1
clone size: medium-sized
CDR3 DNA: TGCGCCAGCAGCTTGGTTCTCACCGGGGGTGCACCCCTCCACTTT
CDR3 protein: CASSLVLTGGAPLHF

D gene: .
J gene: TRBJ2-7
V gene: TRBV11-2
clone size: .
CDR3 DNA: TGTGCCAGCAGCCTACAGAGCTCCTACGAGCAGTACTTC
CDR3 protein: CASSLQSSYEQYF

D gene: .
J gene: TRBJ1-5
V gene: TRBV6-1
clone size: .
CDR3 DNA: TGTGCCAGCAGTGAAGGGAGAGGAAATCAGCCCCAGCATTTT
CDR3 protein: CASSEGRGNQPQHF

D gene: TRBD1
J gene: TRBJ1-1
V gene: TRBV2
clone size: .
CDR3 DNA: TGTGCCAGCAGGGGACAGGGGAACACTGAAGCTTTCTTT
CDR3 protein: CASRGQGNTEAFF

D gene: .
J gene: TRBJ2-1
V gene: TRBV20-1
clone size: .
CDR3 DNA: TGCAGTGCAACGAGGGGCAATGAGCAGTTCTTC
CDR3 protein: CSATRGNEQFF

D gene: .
J gene: TRBJ1-2
V gene: TRBV7-9
clone size: .
CDR3 DNA: TGTGCCAGCAGCCTGGACCTCGATTATGGCTACACCTTC
CDR3 protein: CASSLDLDYGYTF

D gene: TRBD2
J gene: TRBJ2-5
V gene: TRBV7-2
clone size: .
CDR3 DNA: TGTGCCAGCAGCTTAGTTCGGGGGGGCCAAGAGACCCAGTACTTC
CDR3 protein: CASSLVRGGQETQYF

D gene: TRBD1
J gene: TRBJ2-3
V gene: TRBV4-3
clone size: .
CDR3 DNA: TGCGCCAGCAGCCACGACAGGGGACGGGCAGATACGCAGTATTTT
CDR3 protein: CASSHDRGRADTQYF

D gene: .
J gene: TRBJ2-1
V gene: TRBV30
clone size: .
CDR3 DNA: TGTGCCTGGGCGGGACTCGACAATGAGCAGTTCTTC
CDR3 protein: CAWAGLDNEQFF

D gene: .
J gene: TRBJ1-1
V gene: TRBV19
clone size: .
CDR3 DNA: TGTGCCAGTAGTATAGTGGGGGTCACTGAAGCTTTCTTT
CDR3 protein: CASSIVGVTEAFF

D gene: .
J gene: TRBJ1-5
V gene: TRBV27
clone size: .
CDR3 DNA: TGTGCCAGCAGTTTAACAGGGCATCGTAGCAATCAGCCCCAGCATTTT
CDR3 protein: CASSLTGHRSNQPQHF

D gene: .
J gene: TRBJ1-1
V gene: TRBV6-5
clone size: .
CDR3 DNA: TGTGCCAGCAGTTACTCAGGACGGAGCCAAGCTTTCTTT
CDR3 protein: CASSYSGRSQAFF

D gene: .
J gene: TRBJ1-2
V gene: TRBV4-3
clone size: .
CDR3 DNA: TGCGCCAGCAGCCAAGTCGGGGGGACCCTTAAGTATGGCTACACCTTC
CDR3 protein: CASSQVGGTLKYGYTF

D gene: .
J gene: TRBJ1-6
V gene: TRBV6-1
clone size: few
CDR3 DNA: TGTGCCAGCAGTGACACCGACAAGGGCGTGGATTCACCCCTCCACTTT
CDR3 protein: CASSDTDKGVDSPLHF

D gene: TRBD1
J gene: TRBJ2-1
V gene: TRBV5-1
clone size: .
CDR3 DNA: TGCGCCAGCAGCTTGGGGGACAGGGAAATCGATGAGCAGTTCTTC
CDR3 protein: CASSLGDREIDEQFF

D gene: .
J gene: TRBJ1-1
V gene: TRBV3-1/TRBV3-2
clone size: once
CDR3 DNA: TGTGCCAGCAGCCAAGAGGCCGGGACGATCTGGGTTTTCTTT
CDR3 protein: CASSQEAGTIWVFF

D gene: .
J gene: TRBJ2-2
V gene: TRBV3-1/TRBV3-2
clone size: once
CDR3 DNA: TGTGCCAGCAGCCAAGATCTCCCAGATTGGGGCACCGGGGAGCTGTTTTTT
CDR3 protein: CASSQDLPDWGTGELFF